The entry below describes one TCR beta chain. Which antigen it targets is not known. No qualities accompany the bases; no much larger clone lies one base away. The data belong to a study of CD8 T cells in Susac syndrome (dated by TCRdb to the late 2010s). Regarding the complete study: Of the Susac syndrome patients who were sequenced, five or six had clinically active disease and roughly eight were in clinical remission. At the time of blood withdrawal, Susac syndrome patients were either therapy-naive, taking corticosteroids (with some also receiving IVIg), or on IVIg alone. The study used repertoire sequencing to test whether antigen drove CD8+ T cell activation and differentiation in Susac syndrome. Study-wide conclusions, independent of this receptor: In patients with Susac syndrome, the CD4+ T cell repertoire showed no detectable clonal expansion. The TCR sequencing and HLA analysis was acknowledged to have included a relatively small number of individuals.

V and J are truncated by 1 base and 3 bases respectively, leaving an intervening sequence of 4 bases. Measured from the cysteine to the phenylalanine, the CDR3 is 12 residues long. Only the CDR3 region is kept as DNA, spanning 36 bases read in frame from base 1. Based on the germline V gene, the CDR1 and CDR2 sequences are MDHEN and SYDVKM. RNA was extracted using the RNeasy kit, and about 0.5 to 1 ug of the RNA was reverse transcribed with random hexamers. The immunoSEQ multiplex PCR assay, covering 54 Vbeta and 13 Jbeta segments, was used to amplify TCR beta CDR3 regions. Bias from PCR amplification was corrected by using a synthetic template baseline for primer optimization and for computational correction. Per the authors' processing: Reads were annotated to V, D and J genes according to IMGT and were analyzed with immunoSEQ Analyzer, with only productive sequences retained. Clonality was computed as one minus Shannon entropy normalized by log2 of the number of productive unique sequences. For each patient and control, public and private clones were evaluated among the 100 most prevalent clones. Clones were defined as Susac-specific if absent from the healthy and MS cohorts, from approximately 1,100 published viral clones and from other ImmuneACCESS disease sequences. The public reads were reanalyzed by TCRdb: fastp trimming at Q25, MiXCR alignment, in-frame beta chains only. Rows with one shared CDR3 protein collapse into an entry with the most common genes and DNA. These V and J calls rely on TCRdb rather than the paper's analysis. The sample yields some 180,000 distinct CDR3 sequences; about 91% were counted once. The ten largest clones represent 0.075% to 0.095% of the sample.

Peripheral blood CD8+ and CD4+ T cells from healthy donors, Susac syndrome patients and multiple sclerosis patients were profiled by high-throughput TCR beta sequencing. The Susac syndrome patients fulfilled recently defined diagnostic criteria for either definite or probable disease. CD8+ TEMRA cells were enriched by FACS, while bulk CD8+ and CD4+ T cells were purified by magnetic negative isolation. Blood was collected in EDTA tubes and processed within 24 hours, with PBMCs isolated through density gradient centrifugation. PBMCs intended for TCR sequencing were cryopreserved in liquid nitrogen and thawed later in a water bath at 37 degrees C. The sorted or isolated CD4+, CD8+ and CD8+ TEMRA cells had a purity of 90% or higher.

This TCR came from a human donor with Susac syndrome. The material sequenced was CD4+ T cells from PBMCs. The chain links TRBV28 with TRBJ2-7; the D gene assignment is ambiguous. The CDR3: CASSLSRYEQYF. The DNA is as follows: TGTGCCAGCAGTTTATCGCGCTACGAGCAGTACTTC.